The source of this T cell receptor (beta chain) is a study of T-cell reconstitution after alpha-beta-depleted transplantation in children. Findings and limits, study-wide: When one year had passed after transplant, most T-cell counts and diversity came from newly produced T cells. Some patients showed high day-60 TCRbeta diversity, which derived from surviving recipient T cells and thymic progenitors.

A library of TCRbeta sequences, prepared with unique molecular identifiers, was generated. TCRdb reprocessed the PCR reads via MiXCR and lists one record per CDR3 protein. The table shows 700,000 to 950,000 distinct CDR3 sequences, with 15% to 20% occurring only once. With respect to this clonotype: The antigen is undetermined.

The sequence was collected from a male patient between 5 and 17 years old who had a stem cell transplant for acute lymphoblastic leukemia, so the T cells may come from the graft donor. Sequenced here: PBMCs, mostly from graft donor cells, sampled 360 days after TCRalphabeta/CD19-depleted stem cell transplant.

CDR3 loop: CASSEPLGTAGNTIYF. The CDR3 bases are TGTGCCAGCAGTGAACCGTTGGGGACAGCTGGAAACACCATATATTTT. The chain joins TRBV2 to TRBJ1-3; the match to TRBD1 covers 7 bases. The CDR3 consists of 16 residues. V trimming: 2 bases; J trimming: 2 bases; junction bases outside the gene matches: 6. Looked up from germline, CDR1 is SNHLY and CDR2 is FYNNEI.